This T cell receptor (beta chain) is from a study of shared clonotypes between healthy human individuals. The CDR3 totals 12 residues. Germline V gene sequence: CDR1 SGHTA, CDR2 FQGNSA. Trimming stripped 5 bases from V and 4 bases from J, with 8 bases between. Using immunoSEQ multiplex PCR, the repertoire was profiled, and TCRdb retains in-frame clones only, with some absent. In the table there are about 960,000 clones, roughly 72% of which are singletons. The sequence was obtained from a man in his late teens or twenties in good health. The chain is built from TRBV7-2 and TRBJ1-2, with D unresolved. Sequencing was carried out using memory CD4+ T cells sorted from blood. Described subset: CD45RA-negative fraction. CDR3 residues: CASSPNGYGYTF. As DNA, the CDR3 is TGTGCCAGCAGCCCCAACGGCTATGGCTACACCTTC. The variable domain in full, with the rest retrieved from reference TRBV7-2 and TRBJ1-2, is GAGVSQSPSNKVTEKGKDVELRCDPISGHTALYWYRQSLGQGLEFLIYFQGNSAPDKSGLPSDRFSAERTGGSVSTLTIQRTQQEDSAVYLCASSPNGYGYTFGSGTRLTVV.